What follows is one T cell receptor (beta chain) and its context. Its cognate antigen is unknown. This sample stems from a study of cytomegalovirus exposure and HLA in healthy donors. General study findings and limits: The tendency of first-cohort TCR clusters to co-occur in the 100 to 150 validation repertoires emerged from a later analysis.

The table came from immunoSEQ multiplex PCR; TCRdb's copy has only in-frame clones and leaves some out. The sample lists approximately 300,000 clones; approximately 90% were seen once. Sequenced material: PBMCs. The sequence was obtained from a woman in her 30s in good health and CMV-seropositive.

This chain's CDR3 is CASSPKTRTSNEQFF. The CDR3 DNA sequence: TGTGCCAGCAGCCCTAAAACGAGGACTAGCAATGAGCAGTTCTTC. The J gene is TRBJ2-1, the V gene TRBV28; 7 nucleotides align to TRBD2. Germline V gives CDR1 MDHEN, CDR2 SYDVKM. The V and J ends lost 6 bases and 6 bases, in that order; junction bases with no gene match: 11. The CDR3 covers 15 residues.